These T cell receptor beta chains were read from a single sample in a study of early T cells in non-severe SARS-CoV-2 infection. TCRdb itself ran the 5' RACE reads through MiXCR, one entry per CDR3 protein. The sample has around 65,000 distinct CDR3 sequences, roughly 12% seen once; the top ten hold about 1.3%. The source was whole blood, collected at baseline. These receptors all come from an adult who was a healthcare worker with PCR-confirmed SARS-CoV-2 infection or an uninfected control (not recorded which). Both conserved end residues are part of each CDR3. The order of the fields is V gene, J gene, D gene, CDR3 length, clone size, CDR3 DNA, CDR3 protein. A D gene is named only where the DNA matches it firmly. Clone size appears in some rows only: once, few, many, or a class for an expanded clone.

V: TRBV30
J: TRBJ1-2
D: .
length: 11
size: few
DNA: TGTGCCTGGAGTGTCAGGGAGTCCTACACCTTC
CDR3: CAWSVRESYTF

V: TRBV5-6
J: TRBJ1-2
D: .
length: 12
size: .
DNA: TGTGCCAGCAAAGAATCAGGGGATGGCTACACCTTC
CDR3: CASKESGDGYTF

V: TRBV20-1
J: TRBJ2-3
D: TRBD2
length: 18
size: medium-sized
DNA: TGCAGTGCTAGAGGCCTAGCGGGAGGGCAGGGTCCCACAGATACGCAGTATTTT
CDR3: CSARGLAGGQGPTDTQYF

V: TRBV11-2
J: TRBJ2-7
D: TRBD2
length: 14
size: few
DNA: TGTGCCAGCAGCTTTGGGGCGGGAGTCCGGGAGCAGTACTTC
CDR3: CASSFGAGVREQYF

V: TRBV24-1
J: TRBJ2-1
D: TRBD1
length: 15
size: .
DNA: TGTGCCACCAGTGATCCCGGGACAGGGTTGAATGAGCAGTTCTTC
CDR3: CATSDPGTGLNEQFF

V: TRBV4-1
J: TRBJ2-7
D: .
length: 13
size: .
DNA: TGCGCCAGCAGCCAGGTCCGGGGAGACGAGCAGTACTTC
CDR3: CASSQVRGDEQYF

V: TRBV25-1
J: TRBJ2-7
D: .
length: 16
size: .
DNA: TGTGCCAGCAGTGGGGTGGGACAAGGAGCATCCTACGAGCAGTACTTC
CDR3: CASSGVGQGASYEQYF

V: TRBV18
J: TRBJ2-7
D: .
length: 18
size: many
DNA: TGTGCCAGCTCACCTTTTTCTCCCGGGACGGCTAACTCCTACGAGCAGTACTTC
CDR3: CASSPFSPGTANSYEQYF

V: TRBV5-4
J: TRBJ2-5
D: TRBD1
length: 16
size: few
DNA: TGTGCCAGCAGCCGAGCCCCGGCCAGGGGGTCAGAGACCCAGTACTTC
CDR3: CASSRAPARGSETQYF

V: TRBV20-1
J: TRBJ2-7
D: TRBD2
length: 14
size: few
DNA: TGCAGTGCTAGCCCGGGACTAGCGGGCTACGAGCAGTACTTC
CDR3: CSASPGLAGYEQYF

V: TRBV11-2
J: TRBJ2-3
D: TRBD2
length: 17
size: few
DNA: TGTGCCAGCAGCTTAGCCCGCGGGGGACTTGGGACAGATACGCAGTATTTT
CDR3: CASSLARGGLGTDTQYF

V: TRBV20-1
J: TRBJ1-1
D: .
length: 13
size: many
DNA: TGCAGTGCTAGAGACAGCATGAACACTGAAGCTTTCTTT
CDR3: CSARDSMNTEAFF

V: TRBV7-9
J: TRBJ1-5
D: .
length: 12
size: many
DNA: TGTGCCAGCAGCGCCGGGGATCAGCCCCAGCATTTT
CDR3: CASSAGDQPQHF

V: TRBV12-3/TRBV12-4
J: TRBJ2-1
D: .
length: 13
size: few
DNA: TGTGCCAGCAGATCTCCCAGGGGGGATGAGCAGTTCTTC
CDR3: CASRSPRGDEQFF

V: TRBV7-2
J: TRBJ2-7
D: .
length: 15
size: .
DNA: TGTGCCAGCAGCGAGAAAGGGGGAGTCGGTTACGAGCAGTACTTC
CDR3: CASSEKGGVGYEQYF

V: TRBV4-2
J: TRBJ2-1
D: .
length: 14
size: many
DNA: TGTGCCAGCAGCCAAGTTTTTAAGGCGGGTGAGCAGTTCTTC
CDR3: CASSQVFKAGEQFF

V: TRBV20-1
J: TRBJ2-1
D: .
length: 15
size: many
DNA: TGCAGTGCTAGAGATCGCTCAGCGGGCTACAATGAGCAGTTCTTC
CDR3: CSARDRSAGYNEQFF

V: TRBV24-1
J: TRBJ2-4
D: .
length: 11
size: few
DNA: TGTGCCACCTCGCAAGGGGGAATTCAGTACTTC
CDR3: CATSQGGIQYF

V: TRBV7-9
J: TRBJ2-6
D: .
length: 14
size: .
DNA: TGTGCCAGCTCCCCAGGGGTAGGGGCCAACGTCCTGACTTTC
CDR3: CASSPGVGANVLTF

V: TRBV6-2/TRBV6-3
J: TRBJ2-7
D: .
length: 12
size: once
DNA: TGTGCCAGCATCGGAGAAGGGTACGAGCAGTACTTC
CDR3: CASIGEGYEQYF

V: TRBV6-5
J: TRBJ1-1
D: .
length: 14
size: .
DNA: TGTGCCAGCAGGACACCGGGCCCCAGTTCTGAAGCTTTCTTT
CDR3: CASRTPGPSSEAFF

V: TRBV5-1
J: TRBJ2-7
D: .
length: 17
size: .
DNA: TGCGCCAGCAGCTTGGGAGGACCCAGACTCGGAGTCCACGAGCAGTACTTC
CDR3: CASSLGGPRLGVHEQYF

V: TRBV15
J: TRBJ2-7
D: TRBD1
length: 15
size: many
DNA: TGTGCCACCAGCAGAGAGGACAGGACCTCCTACGAGCAGTACTTC
CDR3: CATSREDRTSYEQYF

V: TRBV7-2
J: TRBJ1-2
D: .
length: 12
size: .
DNA: TGTGCCAGCAGACTCGCCGGTTATGGCTACACCTTC
CDR3: CASRLAGYGYTF

V: TRBV3-1
J: TRBJ2-7
D: TRBD2
length: 16
size: .
DNA: TGTGCCAGCAGCCATATAGCGGGAGCTGGGCCCTACGAGCAGTACTTC
CDR3: CASSHIAGAGPYEQYF

V: TRBV20-1
J: TRBJ1-2
D: .
length: 15
size: few
DNA: TGCAGTGCTAGAGATCGGGACCGTCCTAACTATGGCTACACCTTC
CDR3: CSARDRDRPNYGYTF

V: TRBV7-8
J: TRBJ2-7
D: .
length: 15
size: few
DNA: TGTGCCAGCAGCCCCGGTGCCATGCCAACCTACGAGCAGTACTTC
CDR3: CASSPGAMPTYEQYF

V: TRBV25-1
J: TRBJ1-2
D: .
length: 12
size: few
DNA: TGTGCCAGCAGTGAATTAGGTTTTGGCTACACCTTC
CDR3: CASSELGFGYTF

V: TRBV29-1
J: TRBJ1-3
D: .
length: 14
size: few
DNA: TGCAGCGTTGAAGTGGAAATGCCCGGAAACACCATATATTTT
CDR3: CSVEVEMPGNTIYF

V: TRBV29-1
J: TRBJ2-3
D: TRBD1
length: 14
size: few
DNA: TGCAGCGTGTCACCGGGACAGTTCACAGATACGCAGTATTTT
CDR3: CSVSPGQFTDTQYF

V: TRBV28
J: TRBJ2-7
D: .
length: 14
size: few
DNA: TGTGCCAGCGAGGGGGTTCTCAACCTCTACGAGCAGTACTTC
CDR3: CASEGVLNLYEQYF

V: TRBV2
J: TRBJ2-3
D: .
length: 11
size: few
DNA: TGTGCCAGCATGGGCAGGGCAAGGCGGTATTTT
CDR3: CASMGRARRYF

V: TRBV6-6
J: TRBJ2-3
D: TRBD2
length: 15
size: .
DNA: TGTGCCAGCAGTTACGGCGGGGGGGCGGCGGATACGCAGTATTTT
CDR3: CASSYGGGAADTQYF

V: TRBV3-1
J: TRBJ2-7
D: .
length: 13
size: .
DNA: TGTGCCAGCAGCCAAGATCGGGGGTACGAGCAGTACTTC
CDR3: CASSQDRGYEQYF

V: TRBV5-5
J: TRBJ2-1
D: .
length: 16
size: few
DNA: TGTGCCAGCACCTCTCAATCGGGAGTGGTCTACAATGAGCAGTTCTTC
CDR3: CASTSQSGVVYNEQFF

V: TRBV7-9
J: TRBJ2-1
D: TRBD2
length: 15
size: few
DNA: TGTGCCAGCAGCCTAGCGGGGGGCTCTCTAAATGAGCAGTTCTTC
CDR3: CASSLAGGSLNEQFF

V: TRBV5-1
J: TRBJ2-7
D: TRBD2
length: 16
size: .
DNA: TGCGCCAGCAGCTTGGATGGTAGCGGGGGATCCTACGAGCAGTACTTC
CDR3: CASSLDGSGGSYEQYF

V: TRBV5-4
J: TRBJ2-1
D: .
length: 17
size: .
DNA: TGTGCCAGCAAGCTTGATTCCTCGGAGGGGCCCTACAATGAGCAGTTCTTC
CDR3: CASKLDSSEGPYNEQFF

V: TRBV6-4
J: TRBJ2-6
D: TRBD1
length: 19
size: few
DNA: TGTGCCAGCAGTGACTCAGATTCAGGGGGCTCTTCTGGGGCCAACGTCCTGACTTTC
CDR3: CASSDSDSGGSSGANVLTF

V: TRBV6-5
J: TRBJ2-6
D: TRBD1
length: 17
size: .
DNA: TGTGCCAGCGGGGGGACAGGGAGAATTACTGGGGCCAACGTCCTGACTTTC
CDR3: CASGGTGRITGANVLTF

V: TRBV5-7
J: TRBJ2-7
D: TRBD1
length: 21
size: many
DNA: TGTGCCAGCAGCTTGGTTGTGCGTACCCGGGACAGGGATGGACGCTCCTACGAGCAGTACTTC
CDR3: CASSLVVRTRDRDGRSYEQYF

V: TRBV12-3/TRBV12-4
J: TRBJ2-7
D: .
length: 15
size: many
DNA: TGTGCCAGCAGTTCCACTCGGACAGAGAACTACGAGCAGTACTTC
CDR3: CASSSTRTENYEQYF

V: TRBV7-2
J: TRBJ2-3
D: .
length: 17
size: .
DNA: TGTGCCAGCAGCTCACGACACTCTACCTACTCCACAGATACGCAGTATTTT
CDR3: CASSSRHSTYSTDTQYF

V: TRBV30
J: TRBJ1-1
D: TRBD1
length: 18
size: .
DNA: TGTGCCTGGACCCTCGCTGGCGACAGGGGGGAATCGAACACTGAAGCTTTCTTT
CDR3: CAWTLAGDRGESNTEAFF

V: TRBV7-8
J: TRBJ2-5
D: TRBD2
length: 16
size: .
DNA: TGTGCCAGCAGCCCCCAGCGCGGGGGACCACAAGAGACCCAGTACTTC
CDR3: CASSPQRGGPQETQYF

V: TRBV7-9
J: TRBJ1-2
D: .
length: 15
size: .
DNA: TGTGCCAGCAGCTTAGTGGCGGAAGCTAACTATGGCTACACCTTC
CDR3: CASSLVAEANYGYTF

V: TRBV7-6
J: TRBJ2-1
D: TRBD1
length: 13
size: .
DNA: TGTGCCAGCAGCTCGGGGACAGCCACTGAGCAGTTCTTC
CDR3: CASSSGTATEQFF

V: TRBV4-3
J: TRBJ2-3
D: TRBD2
length: 16
size: once
DNA: TGCGCCAGCAGCCGGACACTAGCGGGAGAAGGAGATACGCAGTATTTT
CDR3: CASSRTLAGEGDTQYF

V: TRBV5-4
J: TRBJ1-6
D: TRBD1
length: 16
size: few
DNA: TGTGCCAGCAGCACGGGACAGGGGGCGCAAAATTCACCCCTCCACTTT
CDR3: CASSTGQGAQNSPLHF

V: TRBV27
J: TRBJ2-7
D: .
length: 14
size: .
DNA: TGTGCCAGTAGTGCCCCGGGACTCTCCTACGAGCAGTACTTC
CDR3: CASSAPGLSYEQYF

V: TRBV30
J: TRBJ2-7
D: .
length: 12
size: few
DNA: TGTGCCTCCAGGTCCCGTTCCTACGAGCAGTACTTC
CDR3: CASRSRSYEQYF

V: TRBV18
J: TRBJ2-7
D: .
length: 13
size: .
DNA: TGTGCCAGCTACACCTCGGGGGGGACAGCGCTGTACTTC
CDR3: CASYTSGGTALYF

V: TRBV12-3/TRBV12-4
J: TRBJ2-3
D: TRBD2
length: 15
size: few
DNA: TGTGCCAGCAGGCCTAGCGGGGGGGCGAAAGATACGCAGTATTTT
CDR3: CASRPSGGAKDTQYF